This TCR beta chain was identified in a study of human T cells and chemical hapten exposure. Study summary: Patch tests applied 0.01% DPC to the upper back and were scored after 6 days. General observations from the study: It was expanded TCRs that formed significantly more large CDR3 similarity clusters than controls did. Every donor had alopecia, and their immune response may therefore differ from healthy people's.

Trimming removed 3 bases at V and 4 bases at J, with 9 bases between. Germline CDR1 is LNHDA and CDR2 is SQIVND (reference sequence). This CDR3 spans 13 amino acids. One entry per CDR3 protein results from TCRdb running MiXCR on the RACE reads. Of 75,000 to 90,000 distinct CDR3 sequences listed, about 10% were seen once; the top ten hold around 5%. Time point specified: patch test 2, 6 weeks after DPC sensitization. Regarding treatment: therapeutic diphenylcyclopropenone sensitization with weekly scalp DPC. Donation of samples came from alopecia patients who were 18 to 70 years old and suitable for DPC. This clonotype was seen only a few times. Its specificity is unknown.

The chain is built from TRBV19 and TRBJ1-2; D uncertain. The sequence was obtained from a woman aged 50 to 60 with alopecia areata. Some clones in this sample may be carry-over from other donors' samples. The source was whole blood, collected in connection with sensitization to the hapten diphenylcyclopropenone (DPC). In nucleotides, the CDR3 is TGTGCCAGTAGTATGGCTCGGCGCTATGGCTACACCTTC. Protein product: CASSMARRYGYTF.